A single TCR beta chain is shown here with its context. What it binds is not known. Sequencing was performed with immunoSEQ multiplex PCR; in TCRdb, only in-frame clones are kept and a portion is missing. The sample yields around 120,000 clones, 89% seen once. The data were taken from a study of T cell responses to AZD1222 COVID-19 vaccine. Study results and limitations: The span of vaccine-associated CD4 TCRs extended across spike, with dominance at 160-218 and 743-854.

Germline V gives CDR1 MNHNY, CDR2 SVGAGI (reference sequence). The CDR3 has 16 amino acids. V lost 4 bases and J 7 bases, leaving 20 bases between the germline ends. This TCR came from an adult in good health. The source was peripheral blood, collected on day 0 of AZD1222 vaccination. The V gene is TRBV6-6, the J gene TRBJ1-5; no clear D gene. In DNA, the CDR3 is TGTGCCAGCAGTTCCCAGGATTCGGGCCCGGGGCAGCCCCAGCATTTT. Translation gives CASSSQDSGPGQPQHF.